This T cell receptor (beta chain) was documented in a study of tumor-infiltrating lymphocytes in primary liver carcinoma. The CDR3 loop spans 15 amino acids. In germline, CDR1 is MDHEN, CDR2 SYDVKM. TCR beta cDNA came from about 500 ng total RNA, primed with a constant-region primer. ARM-PCR was slightly modified, and three nested multiplex PCR rounds with it gave rise to the TCR beta libraries. For around 10 cycles apiece, the opening two PCR rounds ran with TRBV1-TRBV30 forward primers and a C-beta reverse primer. Each CDR3 protein gets one entry after TCRdb re-called the multiplex PCR reads with MiXCR. The sample holds fewer than 200,000 distinct CDR3 sequences; around four fifths are singletons and the top ten take 15% to 20%. This clonotype was seen just once. Sequence at one end of the junction differs from germline and may be a read error. Investigators took RNA and DNA out together from about 20-30 mg of unsorted bulk tissue. Five distinct regions per tumor were sampled.

This clonotype was sampled from a man in his forties or fifties with primary liver carcinoma and hepatitis B virus infection. Sequencing was done on a sample of tumor tissue from primary liver carcinoma. The rearrangement links TRBV28 to TRBJ2-2; weak D call: TRBD1 (7 bases). The CDR3 DNA follows: TGTGCCGGCATTCCGGGACAGATGAACACCGGGGGGCTGTTTTTT. Translated, it gives CAGIPGQMNTGGLFF.